Listed here are 18 T cell receptor beta chains from one sample, sequenced in a study of T cells in Graves' hyperthyroidism and ophthalmopathy. Researchers amplified the TCR beta CDR3 regions from RNA transcripts. When the TCR CDR3 underwent first-round RT-PCR, the HTBI primer set was used. One entry per CDR3 protein results from TCRdb running MiXCR on the multiplex PCR reads. The table lists some 320,000 distinct CDR3 sequences, roughly 13% of them singletons. The sample comprised blood. The receptor source for this set is a woman aged 40 to 50 with Graves' ophthalmopathy.

This clonotype was detected only a few times. The V gene is TRBV20-1, the J gene TRBJ2-2; a possible D gene is TRBD1 (5 bases). V was cut by 6 bases and J by 1 base, with 9 bases left in between. The CDR3 loop spans 13 amino acids. CDR1 DFQATT and CDR2 SNEGSKA come from the germline V gene (reference sequence). The CDR3 loop is CSARAVNTGELFF. The CDR3 bases are TGCAGTGCCAGGGCCGTGAACACCGGGGAGCTGTTTTTT.

The rearrangement links TRBV7-2 to TRBJ2-7, with TRBD1 matching 7 bases. With V trimmed by 5 bases and J by 2 bases, 12 bases remained unmatched. Germline V gene lookup returns CDR1 SGHTA and CDR2 FQGNSA. The CDR3 covers 16 residues. The CDR3 DNA reads as TGTGCCAGCAGCCCCCGGAGAGACAGGGTCACCTACGAGCAGTACTTC. Residues: CASSPRRDRVTYEQYF.

This clonotype was counted many times. This chain uses TRBV3-1 with TRBJ2-1; 7 bases agree with TRBD2. Germline V gives CDR1 LGHDT, CDR2 YNNKEL (reference sequence). V shed 1 base, J shed 4 bases, and the junction held 1 base outside the gene matches. CDR3 length: 14 amino acids. The CDR3 DNA reads as TGTGCCAGCAGCCAAGCGGGAGGTTACAATGAGCAGTTCTTC. It yields the protein CASSQAGGYNEQFF.

This clonotype was observed many times. The chain couples TRBV12-3 or TRBV12-4 to TRBJ2-7; D is undetermined. Trimming stripped 3 bases from V and 0 bases from J, with 6 bases between. The CDR3 is 13 amino acids. CDR3 in DNA: TGTGCCAGCAGTTTTAGTACCTCCTACGAGCAGTACTTC. It yields the protein CASSFSTSYEQYF.

This clonotype was counted at least ten times. V is TRBV11-3 and J is TRBJ1-5; D unclear. This CDR3 comprises 14 residues. The germline gives CDR1 SGHNT, CDR2 YENEEA. V gave up 1 base and J gave up 7 bases, with 11 bases separating them. Written as DNA, the CDR3 is TGTGCCAGCAGCTTAGGAAAGGAGGGACAGCCCCAGCATTTT. This encodes CASSLGKEGQPQHF. The whole variable domain, filled in from reference TRBV11-3 and TRBJ1-5, reads EAGVVQSPRYKIIEKKQPVAFWCNPISGHNTLYWYLQNLGQGPELLIRYENEEAVDDSQLPKDRFSAERLKGVDSTLKIQPAELGDSAVYLCASSLGKEGQPQHFGDGTRLSIL.

This clonotype was observed at least ten times. The V gene is TRBV10-2, the J gene TRBJ1-3; no clear D gene. Deletions cut 0 bases from V and 6 bases from J, with 12 bases between. Germline loops: CDR1 WSHSY, CDR2 SAAADI. The CDR3 consists of 15 residues. DNA for the CDR3: TGCGCCAGCAGTGAGTCGTCGGGGATTGCAAACACCATATATTTT. Translation gives CASSESSGIANTIYF.

This clonotype appeared many times. This chain uses TRBV20-1 with TRBJ1-4; possible D gene TRBD1, 6 bases. The CDR3 runs to 15 residues. Trimming cost V 3 bases and J 7 bases, with 18 bases left between them. Germline V gene sequence: CDR1 DFQATT, CDR2 SNEGSKA (reference sequence). In nucleotides, the CDR3 is TGCAGTGCTAGGGACAGTACAACGATCGGTGAAAAACTGTTTTTT. Protein: CSARDSTTIGEKLFF.

The sample holds a few counts of this clonotype. The chain carries TRBV9 and TRBJ2-3; TRBD2 might be the D (7 bases). The V gene's germline CDR1 is SGDLS and CDR2 YYNGEE. Trimming took off 4 bases at V and 0 bases at J, with 18 bases between the two ends. The CDR3 is 17 residues long. This CDR3 is CASSPGEGRSSTDTQYF. CDR3 in DNA: TGTGCCAGCAGCCCAGGGGAGGGTCGGTCTAGCACAGATACGCAGTATTTT.

As concerns this clonotype: Being one base from a much bigger clone, this may be a read error. V is TRBV5-1 and J is TRBJ2-1; D tentatively fits TRBD1 or TRBD2 (6 bases each). Between the trimmed V and J ends, which lost 0 bases and 3 bases, there was a span of 10 bases. The CDR3 has 15 amino acids. Per germline, CDR1 SGHRS and CDR2 YFSETQ. The chain's CDR3 is CASSLVGGHYNEQFF. Written as DNA, the CDR3 is TGCGCCAGCAGCTTGGTAGGGGGGCACTACAATGAGCAGTTCTTC.

In this sample, this clonotype turned up a few times. The chain couples TRBV19 to TRBJ2-2; possibly TRBD1 or TRBD2 for D (6 bases each). Germline V gene lookup returns CDR1 LNHDA and CDR2 SQIVND (reference sequence). V was cut by 3 bases and J by 2 bases, with 13 bases left in between. CDR3 size: 16 residues. The CDR3 nucleotides are TGTGCCAGTAGTATCTCTCCGGGGGCCAACACCGGGGAGCTGTTTTTT. Residues: CASSISPGANTGELFF.

This clonotype was counted many times. The rearrangement joins TRBV28 to TRBJ1-5; 9 nucleotides align to TRBD1. The CDR3 sequence is 15 residues long. V lost 6 bases, J lost 5 bases, and 8 bases stayed unmatched. The germline V gene encodes CDR1 MDHEN and CDR2 SYDVKM. CDR3 coding DNA: TGTGCCAGCAGATCTGACAGGGGGTGGGATCAGCCCCAGCATTTT. Translating it yields CASRSDRGWDQPQHF.

In this sample, this clonotype turned up a few times. The gene calls are TRBV20-1 and TRBJ2-5, with 9 nucleotides matching TRBD2. This CDR3 region has 17 residues. Trimming took 0 bases from V and 5 from J; bases not matched to a gene: 13. CDR1 DFQATT and CDR2 SNEGSKA come from the germline V gene (reference sequence). The DNA of the CDR3 is TGCAGTGCTAGAGATCCAGCTAGCGGGATCCGTGGGGAGACCCAGTACTTC. It codes for CSARDPASGIRGETQYF.

This clonotype has at least ten counts. The chain couples TRBV27 to TRBJ1-2; 8 bases line up with TRBD1. The CDR3 covers 13 residues. Germline V gene lookup returns CDR1 MNHEY and CDR2 SMNVEV (reference sequence). Trimming at V came to 5 bases and at J to 6 bases, leaving 5 bases not matched to a gene. The CDR3 nucleotides are TGTGCCAGCAGTAGACAGGGGAGGAATGGCTACACCTTC. This gives the protein CASSRQGRNGYTF.

This clonotype was picked up a small number of times. A much larger clone is a single base away; this may be a read error. The V and J genes are TRBV2 and TRBJ2-1; either TRBD1 or TRBD2 may supply D (7 bases each). Germline-derived CDR1 and CDR2 are SNHLY and FYNNEI. This CDR3 is 16 amino acids long. In nucleotides, the CDR3 is TGTGCCAGCAGTTACTCAGGGGGGGAGGTGGACAATAAGCAGTTCTTC. Its translation is CASSYSGGEVDNKQFF.

The sample holds many counts of this clonotype. V gene TRBV11-2 combines with J gene TRBJ2-7; D remains ambiguous. Germline CDR1 is SGHAT and CDR2 is FQNNGV. The ends were cut back, 1 base at V and 5 bases at J, with 6 bases in the middle. This CDR3 comprises 12 residues. CDR3 nucleotides: TGTGCCAGCAGCTTAGTTGCGCACGAGCAGTACTTC. Translated: CASSLVAHEQYF.

There are many counts of this clonotype. The chain combines TRBV5-5 with TRBJ1-1, with TRBD1 identical over 7 bases. J gave up 1 base and V 0 bases, and 6 bases lay outside the gene matches. The CDR3 loop spans 16 amino acids. The germline gives CDR1 SGHKS, CDR2 YYEKEE (reference sequence). For the CDR3, the DNA is TGTGCCAGCAGCTTGGTGGGGGACAGAACGAACACTGAAGCTTTCTTT. Protein sequence: CASSLVGDRTNTEAFF.

This clonotype was seen at least ten times. J is TRBJ2-3 and V is TRBV20-1, with TRBD2 matching 11 bases. Looked up from germline, CDR1 is DFQATT and CDR2 is SNEGSKA (reference sequence). This CDR3 is built from 15 residues. V shed 6 bases, J shed 4 bases, and the junction held 9 bases outside the gene matches. The CDR3 DNA follows: TGCAGTGCCTCTAGACTAGCGGGAAAGGCAGATACGCAGTATTTT. It is translated as CSASRLAGKADTQYF.

Ten or more counts support this clonotype. The chain has TRBV2 and TRBJ1-3; 7 bases agree with TRBD1. CDR3 length: 14 residues. Germline CDR1 SNHLY, CDR2 FYNNEI. Losses at the gene ends were 5 bases for V and 3 bases for J; bases not matched to a gene: 4. In DNA, the CDR3 is TGTGCCAGCAGTCGACAGGGCGGTGGAAACACCATATATTTT. Translation: CASSRQGGGNTIYF.